A single TCR beta chain is shown here with its context. Its antigen specificity is not known. Qualities for individual bases were not recorded, and no much larger clone is one base off. This record comes from a study of blood T cells in healthy people across ages (dated by TCRdb to between 2015 and 2016). Context from the whole study: In model experiments, template switching captured about one uniquely barcoded TCR beta cDNA molecule for every two T cells. Using deep sequencing normalized with unique cDNA molecular identifiers, the study measured how TCR beta repertoire diversity changes with age. Donors were grouped into four age groups: young (average 16 years), middle-aged (39), aged (around 62) and long-lived (over 80). To avoid experimental bias, donors of different ages were spread randomly across the sequencing lanes. Using the same blood draw, the study looked at two additional independent replicas of 1 million unique cDNA reads for two donors, one aged 18 to 30 and the other aged 80 or older.

Overall results and qualifications from the work: Because profiling used bulk unsorted PBMCs, naive and antigen-experienced compartments could not be compared conclusively. Estimates of total diversity based on one million sequenced T cells were considered lower bounds and underestimates. As age increased, observed TCR beta diversity per million T cells dropped in a roughly linear way, and a significant reduction was already evident by age around 41. There was a strong correlation between observed TCR beta diversity and the percentage of naive T cells measured by flow cytometry. Compared with the aged group, the long-lived group had more naive CD4+ T cells, fewer expanded clones and increased TCR diversity, suggesting age selection. Because donor CMV infection status was unknown, age-related changes in expanded clonotypes were potentially confounded.

The V and J ends are trimmed by 6 bases and 6 bases, leaving 14 bases between them. CDR1 MNHEY and CDR2 SVGAGI are derived from the germline V gene. Including cysteine and phenylalanine, the CDR3 has 14 amino acids. Left in the record is the CDR3 DNA by itself, 42 bases read in frame from the first base. The library was built by means of 5' RACE. The instrument was an Illumina HiSeq 2500. A second PCR of about 6 to 11 cycles was performed with a sample-barcoded 5' primer and a J-beta primer mix. A template-switch 5' adaptor carrying 12 random nucleotides introduced a unique molecular identifier onto each TCR beta cDNA molecule. At least 2.5 million CDR3-containing paired-end reads were obtained from each sample. All of the RNA was converted into first-strand cDNA using the Mint cDNA synthesis kit, with a TRBC-specific oligonucleotide serving as the primer. Following uracil-DNA glycosylase treatment, a first 18-cycle PCR with universal primers M1SS and BC2_uni_R was performed on all cDNA. The authors processed their data as follows. For normalization, 1 million high-quality reads were randomly selected from each sample, with every read carrying a distinct molecular identifier. Reads with shared molecular identifiers were discarded instead of being binned into consensus sequences. CDR3 identification, clonotype clustering and error correction used MiTCR with a Q25 quality threshold and the strictest error-elimination algorithm. A nonparametric unseen species model using Euler transformation provided a lower-bound estimate of total TCR beta diversity. Using fastp at Q25 and MiXCR, TCRdb reprocessed the public reads and kept productive beta chains. All rows with the same CDR3 protein become a single entry with the most common DNA and genes. The V and J calls here are based on TCRdb, not the publication. For this sample there are approximately 800,000 distinct CDR3 sequences; approximately 67% appear just once. The top ten hold 25% to 35% of the sample.

The roughly 42 donors, aged 6 to 90 years, were systemically healthy Caucasian individuals from Russia. Each donor gave 8 to 10 milliliters of peripheral blood, drawn into EDTA-treated Vacutainer tubes. Ficoll-Paque density-gradient centrifugation was used to isolate PBMCs, with at least 7 million obtained per sample. Total RNA, at least 6 micrograms per sample, was extracted from PBMCs with Trizol reagent. Naive CD45RAhigh/CD27high T cell percentages were measured by flow cytometry on a PBMC aliquot from every donor. Sequenced material: blood. The chain was built from TRBV6-5 and TRBJ2-2, and the D gene may be TRBD2, 5 bases matching. The sequence was collected from a man aged 30-40 years in good health. The DNA is as follows: TGTGCCAGCAGGGATCGTCGGGGTGCCGGGGAGCTGTTTTTT. This is translated as CASRDRRGAGELFF.